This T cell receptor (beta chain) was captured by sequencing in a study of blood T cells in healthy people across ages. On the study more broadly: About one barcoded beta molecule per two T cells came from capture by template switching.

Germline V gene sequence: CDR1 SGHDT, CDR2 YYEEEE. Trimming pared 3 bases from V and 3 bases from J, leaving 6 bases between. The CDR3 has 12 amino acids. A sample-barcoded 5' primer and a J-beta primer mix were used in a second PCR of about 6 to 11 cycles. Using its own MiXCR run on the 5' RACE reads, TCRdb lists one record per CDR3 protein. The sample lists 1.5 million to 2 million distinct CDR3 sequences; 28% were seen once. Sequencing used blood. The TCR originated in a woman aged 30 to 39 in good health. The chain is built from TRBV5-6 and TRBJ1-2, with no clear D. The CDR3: CASSWFYYGYTF. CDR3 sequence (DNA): TGTGCCAGCAGCTGGTTCTACTATGGCTACACCTTC.